This T cell receptor beta chain came from a study of human T cells and chemical hapten exposure. Time point in this sample: patch test 1, 2 weeks after DPC sensitization. The treatment is: therapeutic diphenylcyclopropenone sensitization with weekly scalp DPC. TCRdb reanalysed the RACE reads using MiXCR and keeps one entry per CDR3 protein. Among roughly 180,000 distinct CDR3 sequences listed, under 25% were seen once. Study-level findings and limits: TCRs above 1 in 1000 frequency stayed constant with DPC sensitization.

Germline-derived CDR1 and CDR2 are DFQATT and SNEGSKA (reference sequence). The CDR3 loop spans 12 amino acids. V was cut by 3 bases and J by 0 bases, with 6 bases left in between. This clonotype was seen at least ten times. Its antigen is as yet unknown. The chain links TRBV20-1 to TRBJ2-7; D unresolved. The receptor's source is a woman aged 50 to 60 with alopecia areata. Some clones in this sample may be carry-over from other donors' samples. This material consisted of whole blood, taken in connection with sensitization to the hapten diphenylcyclopropenone (DPC). CDR3 amino acids: CSASHFSYEQYF. In nucleotides, the CDR3 is TGCAGTGCTAGTCACTTCTCCTACGAGCAGTACTTC.